The 31 T cell receptor beta chains below were found in one sample sequenced in a study of blood T cell repertoires in COVID-19. Assay: immunoSEQ multiplex PCR; the TCRdb copy retains only in-frame clones and omits some. The data contain fewer than 150,000 clones, roughly 80% of them singletons. Sequenced material: peripheral blood. Every receptor here comes from a woman of 80 years or more in a cohort sampled during active or convalescent COVID-19.

The chain couples TRBV7-9 to TRBJ1-1, with D perhaps matching TRBD1 (5 bases). This CDR3 spans 13 amino acids. Germline V gives CDR1 SEHNR, CDR2 FQNEAQ (reference sequence). The V end was cut by 5 bases, the J end by 11 bases, with 18 bases between. CDR3 nucleotide sequence: TGTGCCAGCAGCACAGGAGTGGCCCTTAGGGCTTTCTTT. The encoded protein is CASSTGVALRAFF.

This chain joins TRBV6-2 or TRBV6-3 and TRBJ2-2; the match to TRBD2 covers 11 bases. Unmatched junction bases numbered 14, after V lost 2 bases and J lost 3 bases. This CDR3 comprises 20 residues. Germline V lookup: CDR1 MNHEY, CDR2 SVGEGT. In DNA form, the CDR3 reads TGTGCCAGCAGTTACCCCGCTAGCGGGGGGCCCTTAAAGTACACCGGGGAGCTGTTTTTT. Translated: CASSYPASGGPLKYTGELFF.

CDR3 amino acids: CASSKRLAGVGGYEQYF. The CDR3 DNA is TGTGCCAGCAGTAAGCGACTAGCGGGGGTTGGTGGCTACGAGCAGTACTTC. The chain uses TRBV3-1 (or the pseudogene TRBV3-2) and TRBJ2-7; 12 positions agree with TRBD2. With V trimmed by 6 bases and J by 3 bases, 12 bases remained unmatched. Germline CDR1 reads LGHDT; CDR2 reads YNNKEL (reference sequence). This CDR3 has 17 residues.

This clone was seen more than once but under ten times. The genes are TRBV6-5 and TRBJ2-7, with 12 bases fitting TRBD2. In germline, CDR1 is MNHEY, CDR2 SVGAGI. The junction had 2 bases not matched to a gene; V was cut back by 6 bases and J by 2 bases. This CDR3 comprises 14 residues. The CDR3: CASRTSGGTYEQYV. In nucleotides, the CDR3 is TGTGCCAGCAGGACTAGCGGGGGTACCTACGAGCAGTACGTC.

The rearrangement joins TRBV7-3 to TRBJ1-2; TRBD1 matches 8 bases. Germline-derived CDR1 and CDR2 are SGHTA and FQGTGA. The CDR3 length is 18 residues. Trimming cost V 1 base and J 8 bases; bases outside gene matches: 18. The CDR3 DNA is TGTGCCAGCAGCTTAAGTCCCTCTGGACAGGGTGGGGCATACGGCTACACCTTC. It codes for CASSLSPSGQGGAYGYTF. The full variable domain, with the rest looked up from reference TRBV7-3 and TRBJ1-2, is GAGVSQTPSNKVTEKGKYVELRCDPISGHTALYWYRQSLGQGPEFLIYFQGTGAADDSGLPNDRFFAVRPEGSVSTLKIQRTERGDSAVYLCASSLSPSGQGGAYGYTFGSGTRLTVV.

This chain uses TRBV7-6 with TRBJ1-2; tentatively, D is TRBD1 (5 bases). CDR3 size: 14 residues. Trimming removed 4 bases from V and 4 bases from J, with 13 bases in between. The germline V gene has CDR1 SGHVS and CDR2 FNYEAQ. This CDR3 is CASSSSTVGYGYTF. Here the CDR3 DNA reads TGTGCCAGCAGCTCTTCGACAGTCGGCTATGGCTACACCTTC. The full variable domain, with the rest looked up from reference TRBV7-6 and TRBJ1-2, is GAGVSQSPRYKVTKRGQDVALRCDPISGHVSLYWYRQALGQGPEFLTYFNYEAQQDKSGLPNDRFSAERPEGSISTLTIQRTEQRDSAMYRCASSSSTVGYGYTFGSGTRLTVV.

The chain links TRBV7-2 to TRBJ2-2; D not certain. The V gene lost 2 bases and the J gene lost 0 bases, with 10 bases spanning the gap. The germline gives CDR1 SGHTA, CDR2 FQGNSA. There are 16 residues in the CDR3. CDR3 sequence: CASSLTGPANTGELFF. The CDR3 DNA reads TGTGCCAGCAGCTTAACCGGTCCCGCGAACACCGGGGAGCTGTTTTTT.

The chain combines TRBV27 with TRBJ2-4; 7 bases are a match to TRBD2. Germline assignment: CDR1 MNHEY and CDR2 SMNVEV (reference sequence). The ends lost 5 bases at V and 7 bases at J; junction bases unmatched: 11. CDR3 length: 15 amino acids. CDR3 nucleotide sequence: TGTGCCAGCAGTCCCCGCGGGGGAGGGGTCAACATTCAGTACTTC. Amino acid sequence: CASSPRGGGVNIQYF.

This chain links TRBV7-9 with TRBJ1-2; D call uncertain. The CDR3 totals 12 residues. Germline loops: CDR1 SEHNR, CDR2 FQNEAQ (reference sequence). Trimming cost V 5 bases and J 5 bases, with 9 bases left between them. The CDR3 reads CASSAQWYGYTF. CDR3 sequence (DNA): TGTGCCAGCAGCGCTCAGTGGTATGGCTACACCTTC.

V usage is TRBV30 and J usage is TRBJ1-3, with a weak D call TRBD1 (6 bases). The germline gives CDR1 GTSNPN, CDR2 SVGIG (reference sequence). This CDR3 has 13 amino acids. The V end lost 8 bases, the J end lost 0 bases, and 11 bases lay between the germline ends. In DNA, the CDR3 is TGTGCCGCTAACAGGGCCTCTGGAAACACCATATATTTT. Translation: CAANRASGNTIYF.

The chain combines TRBV28 with TRBJ1-1; 8 bases are shared with TRBD1. V was clipped by 4 bases and J by 2 bases; unmatched bases: 6. There are 15 residues in the CDR3. Germline CDR1 MDHEN, CDR2 SYDVKM. The CDR3 region has the DNA TGTGCCAGCAGTTCCTGGACAGGGATTAACACTGAAGCTTTCTTT. Translating gives CASSSWTGINTEAFF. The entire variable domain, with the rest obtained from reference TRBV28 and TRBJ1-1, is as follows: DVKVTQSSRYLVKRTGEKVFLECVQDMDHENMFWYRQDPGLGLRLIYFSYDVKMKEKGDIPEGYSVSREKKERFSLILESASTNQTSMYLCASSSWTGINTEAFFGQGTRLTVV.

V gene TRBV4-3 combines with J gene TRBJ2-3; TRBD2 might be the D (5 bases). The CDR3 totals 18 residues. Deletions cut 0 bases from V and 2 bases from J, with 18 bases between. Germline values: CDR1 LGHNA, CDR2 YSLEER. CDR3 protein: CASSQELPERYYTDTQYF. The CDR3 DNA sequence: TGCGCCAGCAGCCAAGAACTGCCGGAGCGGTACTACACAGATACGCAGTATTTT.

This chain joins TRBV4-2 and TRBJ1-1, with D possibly TRBD1 on 6 matching bases. Trimming left V 1 base short and J 4 bases short, with 13 bases between. Germline V gene data show CDR1 as LGHNA and CDR2 as YNFKEQ. The CDR3 spans 15 residues. The CDR3, as DNA: TGTGCCAGCAGCCAAGTTGCAGGGGAGACCACTGAAGCTTTCTTT. Its protein is CASSQVAGETTEAFF.

This chain connects TRBV7-9 to TRBJ1-4, with 11 bases aligning to TRBD1. V trimming: 4 bases; J trimming: 6 bases; junction bases outside the gene matches: 1. From germline, CDR1 is SEHNR and CDR2 FQNEAQ (reference sequence). The CDR3 covers 14 residues. The CDR3 nucleotides are TGTGCCAGCAGCTGGGGACAGGGGGATGAAAAACTGTTTTTT. This gives the protein CASSWGQGDEKLFF. The variable domain in full, with the rest retrieved from reference TRBV7-9 and TRBJ1-4, is DTGVSQNPRHKITKRGQNVTFRCDPISEHNRLYWYRQTLGQGPEFLTYFQNEAQLEKSRLLSDRFSAERPKGSFSTLEIQRTEQGDSAMYLCASSWGQGDEKLFFGSGTQLSVL.

The V and J genes are TRBV5-6 and TRBJ2-5; D might be TRBD2 (7 bases). Germline lookup yields CDR1 SGHDT and CDR2 YYEEEE. The CDR3 is made up of 15 amino acids. Trimming shortened V by 4 bases and J by 4 bases, and 17 bases separated the two germline ends. In nucleotides, the CDR3 is TGTGCCAGCAGCCCTTGGGGCGGGGGCAGAGAGACCCAGTACTTC. Its protein is CASSPWGGGRETQYF.

The V call is TRBV11-2, the J call TRBJ2-1; D is possibly TRBD2 (6 bases). V lost 8 bases and J lost 6, with 20 bases in between. The germline CDR1 and CDR2 sequences are SGHAT and FQNNGV. The CDR3 spans 15 residues. CDR3 nucleotide sequence: TGTGCCAGCCGCTGGGCGGGACGGAATTCCAATGAGCAGTTCTTC. It yields the protein CASRWAGRNSNEQFF.

This clone was detected only a few times. The J gene is TRBJ1-2, the V gene TRBV5-1, with no clear D. Trimming removed 4 bases at V and 0 bases at J, with 10 bases between. The CDR3 extends over 14 amino acids. CDR1 is SGHRS, CDR2 YFSETQ, per germline. The CDR3 DNA is TGCGCCAGCAGCCCCGGTAACGCTAACTATGGCTACACCTTC. Amino acid sequence: CASSPGNANYGYTF.

The chain carries TRBV3-1 (or the pseudogene TRBV3-2) and TRBJ1-2, with TRBD1 matching over 7 bases. This CDR3 spans 15 amino acids. The V gene's germline CDR1 is LGHDT and CDR2 YNNKEL (reference sequence). V gave up 4 bases and J gave up 4 bases; unmatched junction bases: 9. The CDR3 here is CASSRTQGNRYGYTF. In DNA, the CDR3 is TGTGCCAGCAGCCGAACACAGGGGAATCGCTATGGCTACACCTTC.

The chain combines TRBV6-5 with TRBJ1-4; D is ambiguous. CDR3 length equals 14 residues. CDR1 MNHEY and CDR2 SVGAGI come from the germline V gene. Trimming removed 3 bases from V and 7 bases from J, with 12 bases in between. CDR3 loop: CASSYSESSEKLFF. CDR3 bases: TGTGCCAGCAGTTATTCCGAGTCTAGTGAAAAACTGTTTTTT.

The chain joins TRBV5-6 to TRBJ2-1; possible D gene TRBD2, 5 bases. The germline V and J ends were trimmed by 1 base and 3 bases, with 11 bases remaining between them. Germline values: CDR1 SGHDT, CDR2 YYEEEE. The CDR3 consists of 15 residues. CDR3 DNA sequence: TGTGCCAGCAGCTTGTTCGGGAAGGGCTACAATGAGCAGTTCTTC. Protein sequence: CASSLFGKGYNEQFF.

CDR3 nucleotide sequence: TGTGCCAGCAATTCCAGGGGACAGGTGCGCACTGAAGCTTTCTTT. This gives the protein CASNSRGQVRTEAFF. V gene TRBV6-5 combines with J gene TRBJ1-1; 8 bases match TRBD1. The germline gives CDR1 MNHEY, CDR2 SVGAGI. V lost 7 bases, J lost 4 bases, and 11 bases stayed unmatched. This CDR3 spans 15 amino acids.

The rearrangement joins TRBV11-3 to TRBJ2-1; D remains ambiguous. The V gene's germline CDR1 is SGHNT and CDR2 YENEEA. The V gene lost 2 bases and the J gene lost 5 bases, with 7 bases spanning the gap. The length of the CDR3 is 13 residues. The CDR3 loop is CASSLSLNNEQFF. In DNA form, the CDR3 reads TGTGCCAGCAGCTTAAGCCTCAACAATGAGCAGTTCTTC.

The chain couples TRBV7-2 to TRBJ1-4; maybe TRBD1 (6 bases). The V end lost 1 base, the J end lost 11 bases, and 23 bases lay between the germline ends. Per germline, CDR1 SGHTA and CDR2 FQGNSA. The CDR3 extends over 17 amino acids. CDR3 in amino acids: CASSLGSGDMTSGKLFF. CDR3 nucleotide sequence: TGTGCCAGCAGCTTAGGTTCAGGGGACATGACCTCTGGGAAACTGTTTTTT.

This rearrangement joins TRBV7-3 to TRBJ1-6, with TRBD1 identical over 8 bases. The junction had 6 bases not matched to a gene; V was cut back by 3 bases and J by 8 bases. The CDR3 runs 15 residues. Germline V gene data show CDR1 as SGHTA and CDR2 as FQGTGA. The CDR3, as DNA: TGTGCCAGCAGCTTGCAGGGGGCGAAGTATTCACCCCTCCACTTT. It codes for CASSLQGAKYSPLHF.

V gene TRBV19 combines with J gene TRBJ1-2; a weak D match, TRBD1 (6 bases). Germline V lookup: CDR1 LNHDA, CDR2 SQIVND (reference sequence). Deletions cut 3 bases from V and 10 bases from J, with 15 bases between. The CDR3 contains 13 residues. The chain's CDR3 is CASSITWDINYTF. The CDR3 region has the DNA TGTGCCAGTAGTATCACCTGGGACATCAACTACACCTTC.

This clone was seen just once. V and J are TRBV7-2 and TRBJ2-3; tentative D call: TRBD2 (7 bases). The CDR3 loop spans 11 amino acids. The germline V gene encodes CDR1 SGHTA and CDR2 FQGNSA. The CDR3 protein is CAGGGQDTQYF. The CDR3 coding sequence is TGTGCGGGAGGGGGGCAAGATACGCAGTATTTT.

CDR3 residues: CASSADRGPSYEQYF. CDR3 nucleotides: TGTGCCAGCAGCGCTGACAGGGGACCCTCCTACGAGCAGTACTTC. The chain links TRBV5-6 to TRBJ2-7, with TRBD1 identical over 8 bases. Germline V CDR1 and CDR2: SGHDT, YYEEEE. V lost 4 bases, J lost 0 bases, and 6 bases stayed unmatched. The length of the CDR3 is 15 residues.

CDR3: CASTTGGRNEKLFF. CDR3 nucleotide sequence: TGCGCCAGCACCACAGGGGGCCGGAATGAAAAACTGTTTTTT. The V call is TRBV5-1, the J call TRBJ1-4; 9 nucleotides agree with TRBD1. Unmatched junction bases numbered 5, after V lost 6 bases and J lost 5 bases. Germline CDR1 and CDR2: SGHRS and YFSETQ. The CDR3 spans 14 residues.

The rearrangement joins TRBV5-4 to TRBJ1-6, with D perhaps TRBD1 (6 bases). In germline, CDR1 is SGHNT, CDR2 YYREEE (reference sequence). The CDR3 covers 14 residues. V lost 1 base to trimming and J lost 7 bases, with 9 bases between them. CDR3 loop: CASSLRQENSPLHF. The CDR3 bases are TGTGCCAGCAGCTTGAGACAGGAGAATTCACCCCTCCACTTT.

The chain joins TRBV7-9 to TRBJ1-5; TRBD1 matches at 7 bases. CDR3 length: 14 amino acids. J was trimmed by 5 bases and V by 5 bases; bases with no gene match: 6. Germline V gene lookup returns CDR1 SEHNR and CDR2 FQNEAQ (reference sequence). CDR3 in DNA: TGTGCCAGCAGCAAACAGGGGTCGGATCAGCCCCAGCATTTT. Translation: CASSKQGSDQPQHF.

The chain recombines TRBV7-9 with TRBJ1-2; 10 nucleotides agree with TRBD1. The CDR3 covers 15 residues. Trimming removed 4 bases from V and 5 bases from J; junction bases left unmatched: 7. Per the germline V gene, CDR1 is SEHNR and CDR2 is FQNEAQ (reference sequence). In DNA form, the CDR3 reads TGTGCCAGCAGCTGGGGAAGGGACAGGGGATATGGCTACACCTTC. Translated: CASSWGRDRGYGYTF.